This T cell receptor beta chain was sequenced for a study of T cell repertoires in aging, cancer and after chemotherapy. Study overall: Donor ages fell into six groups from 30 or younger up to 70 or older.

After removal of 0 bases from V and 4 bases from J, the junction contained 9 bases not matched to a gene. Germline assignment: CDR1 PRHDT and CDR2 FYEKMQ (reference sequence). The CDR3 totals 17 residues. Multiplex touch-down PCR with TRB-A/B primers amplified rearranged V-D-J TRB sequences. TCRdb re-derived calls from the multiplex PCR reads in MiXCR, one entry per CDR3 protein. The data contain more than 10,000 distinct CDR3 sequences, under 30% of them singletons. The template was genomic DNA from peripheral blood, not RNA. Study results and caveats: In healthy donors, age-related TCR diversity loss mainly reflected lost richness. Rebound thymic output was suggested by rising median generation probability during chemotherapy in each cancer cohort.

Concerning this clonotype: Its specificity is unknown.

The receptor's source is a human donor in good health. The source material was blood. V and J are TRBV13 and TRBJ2-5, with 9 positions matching TRBD2. In DNA form, the CDR3 reads TGTGCCAGCAGCTTAGGCAGGGCGGGGGGGCCTTCAGAGACCCAGTACTTC. As protein: CASSLGRAGGPSETQYF.